Shown below are 16 T cell receptor beta chains from a single sample sequenced in a study of cytomegalovirus exposure and HLA in healthy donors. The PCR was carried out with 60 Vbeta primers and 13 Jbeta primers. Generated by immunoSEQ multiplex PCR, the TCRdb table keeps only in-frame clones and is missing some. The table records 250,000 to 350,000 clones, 80% to 90% of them present only once. Specimen: PBMCs. Source of these receptors: a woman under 30 in good health and CMV-seronegative.

This chain links TRBV2 with TRBJ2-5; no clear D gene. V was trimmed by 8 bases and J by 3 bases, leaving 10 bases between them. In germline, CDR1 is SNHLY, CDR2 FYNNEI. This CDR3 has 12 amino acids. The CDR3 DNA reads TGTGCCAGCCAACGTCTAGAAGAGACCCAGTACTTC. Amino acid sequence: CASQRLEETQYF.

The chain uses TRBV14 and TRBJ1-3; D is perhaps TRBD1 (5 bases). The CDR3 contains 18 residues. Deletions cut 4 bases from V and 2 bases from J, with 21 bases between. The germline gives CDR1 SGHDN, CDR2 FVKESK. The CDR3 DNA is TGTGCCAGCAGCCCATTCCCTGGGGGAGGCTTGACTGGAAACACCATATATTTT. Translating gives CASSPFPGGGLTGNTIYF.

This chain links TRBV4-1 with TRBJ1-1, with a tentative D call TRBD1 (6 bases). Deletions cut 1 base from V and 3 bases from J, with 12 bases between. CDR3 size: 15 residues. Germline CDR1 reads MGHRA; CDR2 reads YSYEKL. The CDR3 is CASSQVGGADTEAFF. As DNA, the CDR3 is TGCGCCAGCAGCCAAGTAGGGGGGGCAGACACTGAAGCTTTCTTT.

The J gene is TRBJ1-6, the V gene TRBV27; 9 bases fit TRBD1. The CDR3 contains 15 residues. Germline assignment: CDR1 MNHEY and CDR2 SMNVEV (reference sequence). With 6 bases clipped from V and 10 bases from J, the junction kept 10 bases outside the gene matches. This CDR3 is CASRDRGMVWSPLHF. The DNA of the CDR3 is TGTGCCAGCAGGGACAGGGGTATGGTATGGTCACCCCTCCACTTT.

The CDR3 DNA sequence: TGTGCCAGCAGCGAGGGGGCCTTGGGCACTGAAGCTTTCTTT. Residues: CASSEGALGTEAFF. The V call is TRBV7-8, the J call TRBJ1-1; 7 bases are a match to TRBD1. The ends lost 5 bases at V and 4 bases at J; junction bases unmatched: 7. There are 14 residues in the CDR3. Germline-derived CDR1 and CDR2 are SGHVS and FQNEAQ.

This sequence joins TRBV13 and TRBJ1-2, with TRBD1 as a possible D gene (5 bases). Looked up from germline, CDR1 is PRHDT and CDR2 is FYEKMQ (reference sequence). The CDR3 length is 14 residues. With 4 bases removed from V and 3 bases from J, the gap between germline ends came to 12 bases. CDR3 nucleotide sequence: TGTGCCAGCAGCTCCAGGGCCCTCTACTATGGCTACACCTTC. As protein: CASSSRALYYGYTF.

This rearrangement joins TRBV6-1 to TRBJ1-3; maybe TRBD1 (6 bases). Germline assignment: CDR1 MNHNS and CDR2 SASEGT. Trimming removed 2 bases at V and 5 bases at J, with 34 bases between. CDR3 length: 22 amino acids. This CDR3 is CASSESKPQDSQGRVLRNTIYF. In DNA form, the CDR3 reads TGTGCCAGCAGTGAAAGTAAGCCCCAGGACAGCCAGGGCAGGGTCTTAAGAAACACCATATATTTT.

The chain is built from TRBV10-2 and TRBJ2-3, with D hard to call. The V gene's germline CDR1 is WSHSY and CDR2 SAAADI. The length of the CDR3 is 15 residues. Trimming pared 5 bases from V and 2 bases from J, leaving 14 bases between. The CDR3 DNA reads as TGCGCCAGCAGTTTTCAGCGTACTAACACAGATACGCAGTATTTT. Its protein product is CASSFQRTNTDTQYF.

This clone came up once. The genes are TRBV7-8 and TRBJ1-2; 10 bases align to TRBD1. Germline trimming cut 3 bases from V and 8 bases from J; bases unmatched to any gene: 3. Germline V gene sequence: CDR1 SGHVS, CDR2 FQNEAQ. This CDR3 comprises 13 residues. The CDR3: CASSFDRGLGYTF. CDR3 coding DNA: TGTGCCAGCAGCTTTGACAGGGGGCTAGGCTACACCTTC.

The chain is built from TRBV5-1 and TRBJ2-1; D remains unclear. From germline, CDR1 is SGHRS and CDR2 YFSETQ. This CDR3 has 14 amino acids. Trimming pared 2 bases from V and 0 bases from J, leaving 6 bases between. The CDR3 DNA sequence: TGCGCCAGCAGCTTCGTGAGCTCCTACAATGAGCAGTTCTTC. Encoded protein: CASSFVSSYNEQFF.

This clone was seen just once. The V gene is TRBV4-1, the J gene TRBJ2-1; 13 bases are a match to TRBD2. V lost 4 bases, J lost 0 bases, and 15 bases stayed unmatched. The CDR3 is made up of 21 amino acids. Germline V gene data show CDR1 as MGHRA and CDR2 as YSYEKL. CDR3 region: CASSPRPGLAGESSSYNEQFF. CDR3 coding DNA: TGCGCCAGCAGCCCCCGACCCGGACTAGCGGGGGAATCCAGCTCCTACAATGAGCAGTTCTTC.

This clone was observed a handful of times. One end of the junction is discordant with germline, which a read error may explain. This sequence joins TRBV14 and TRBJ2-7, with 11 bases matching TRBD2. Germline V CDR1 and CDR2: SGHDN, FVKESK. The CDR3 extends over 18 amino acids. Here the CDR3 reads CASSRRTSGPLIKTEEYF. The CDR3 DNA reads TGTGCCAGCAGCCGTCGGACTAGCGGGCCTTTAATTAAGACCGAGGAGTACTTC.

The chain couples TRBV2 to TRBJ2-1, with D unclear. This CDR3 is built from 14 residues. The germline gives CDR1 SNHLY, CDR2 FYNNEI. The germline V and J ends were trimmed by 2 bases and 4 bases, with 9 bases remaining between them. CDR3 in DNA: TGTGCCAGCAGTGAATTACACCCTTACAATGAGCAGTTCTTC. Translation: CASSELHPYNEQFF. Together with reference TRBV2 and TRBJ2-1, the CDR3 gives the full variable domain: EPEVTQTPSHQVTQMGQEVILRCVPISNHLYFYWYRQILGQKVEFLVSFYNNEISEKSEIFDDQFSVERPDGSNFTLKIRSTKLEDSAMYFCASSELHPYNEQFFGPGTRLTVL.

The CDR3 bases are TGCGCCAGCAGCTTGGATCCGGATCGAGGTTCACCCCTCCACTTT. This translates into CASSLDPDRGSPLHF. V is TRBV5-1 and J is TRBJ1-6; D is uncertain. This CDR3 spans 15 amino acids. CDR1 is SGHRS and CDR2 is YFSETQ in the germline V gene. V lost 0 bases and J 9 bases, leaving 13 bases between the germline ends.

The J gene is TRBJ1-1, the V gene TRBV7-2; D is ambiguous. The CDR3 is made up of 11 amino acids. With 0 bases removed from V and 6 bases from J, the gap between germline ends came to 2 bases. Per germline, CDR1 SGHTA and CDR2 FQGNSA. CDR3 amino acids: CASSLASEAFF. The CDR3 DNA reads TGTGCCAGCAGCTTAGCCTCTGAAGCTTTCTTT.

The rearrangement uses TRBV29-1 and TRBJ2-1, with a weak D call TRBD1 (6 bases). Germline V gene lookup returns CDR1 SQVTM and CDR2 ANQGSEA. This CDR3 has 14 residues. Between the trimmed V and J ends, which lost 6 bases and 2 bases, there was a span of 14 bases. The CDR3 nucleotides read TGCAGCGTGGGCCGGGACAACACCTACAATGAGCAGTTCTTC. It encodes CSVGRDNTYNEQFF.